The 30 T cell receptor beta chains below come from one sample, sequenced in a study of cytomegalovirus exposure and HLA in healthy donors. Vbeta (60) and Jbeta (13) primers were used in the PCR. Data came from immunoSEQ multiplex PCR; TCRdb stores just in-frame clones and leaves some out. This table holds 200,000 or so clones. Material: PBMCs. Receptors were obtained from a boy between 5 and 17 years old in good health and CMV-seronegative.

The CDR3: CASRPALRGPSTDTQYF. CDR3 nucleotides: TGTGCCAGCAGACCCGCCCTGCGGGGCCCGAGCACAGATACGCAGTATTTT. This rearrangement joins TRBV13 to TRBJ2-3, with D possibly TRBD2 on 6 matching bases. V lost 6 bases and J lost 0, with 19 bases in between. Germline loops: CDR1 PRHDT, CDR2 FYEKMQ (reference sequence). CDR3 length: 17 amino acids.

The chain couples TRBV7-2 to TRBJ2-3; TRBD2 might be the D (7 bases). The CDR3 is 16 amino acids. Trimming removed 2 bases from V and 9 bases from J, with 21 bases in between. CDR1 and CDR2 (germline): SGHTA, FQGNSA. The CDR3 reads CASSLQPGGGGGTQYF. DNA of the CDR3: TGTGCCAGCAGCTTACAACCTGGTGGGGGGGGCGGAACGCAGTATTTT.

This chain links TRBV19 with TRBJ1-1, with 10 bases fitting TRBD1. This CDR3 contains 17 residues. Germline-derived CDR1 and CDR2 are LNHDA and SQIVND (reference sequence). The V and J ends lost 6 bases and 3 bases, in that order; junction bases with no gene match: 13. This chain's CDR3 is CASSPRQGAKLDTEAFF. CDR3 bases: TGTGCCAGTAGCCCTAGACAGGGGGCGAAATTGGACACTGAAGCTTTCTTT.

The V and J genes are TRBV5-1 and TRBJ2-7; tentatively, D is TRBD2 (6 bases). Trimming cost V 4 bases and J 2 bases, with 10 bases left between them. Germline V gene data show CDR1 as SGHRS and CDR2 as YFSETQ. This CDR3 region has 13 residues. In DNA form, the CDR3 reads TGCGCCAGCAGCCTGGGGACTCCCTACGAGCAGTACTTC. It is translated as CASSLGTPYEQYF.

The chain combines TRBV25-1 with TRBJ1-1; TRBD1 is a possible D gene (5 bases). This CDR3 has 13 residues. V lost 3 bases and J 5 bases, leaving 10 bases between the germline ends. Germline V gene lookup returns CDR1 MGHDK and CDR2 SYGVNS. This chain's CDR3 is CASSDRTLTEAFF. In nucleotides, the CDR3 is TGTGCCAGCAGTGACCGGACACTAACTGAAGCTTTCTTT.

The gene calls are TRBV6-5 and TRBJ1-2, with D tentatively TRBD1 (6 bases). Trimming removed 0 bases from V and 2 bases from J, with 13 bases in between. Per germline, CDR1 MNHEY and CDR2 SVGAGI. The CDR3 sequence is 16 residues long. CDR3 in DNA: TGTGCCAGCAGTTACTCGAGTATAGGACAGAACTATGGCTACACCTTC. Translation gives CASSYSSIGQNYGYTF.

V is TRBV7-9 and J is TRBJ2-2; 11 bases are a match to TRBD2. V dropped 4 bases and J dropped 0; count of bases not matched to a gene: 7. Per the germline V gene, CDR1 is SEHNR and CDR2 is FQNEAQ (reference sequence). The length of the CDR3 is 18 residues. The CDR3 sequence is CASSWEVTSGANTGELFF. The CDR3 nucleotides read TGTGCCAGCAGCTGGGAGGTGACTAGCGGGGCGAACACCGGGGAGCTGTTTTTT. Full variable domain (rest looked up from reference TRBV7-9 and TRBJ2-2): DTGVSQNPRHKITKRGQNVTFRCDPISEHNRLYWYRQTLGQGPEFLTYFQNEAQLEKSRLLSDRFSAERPKGSFSTLEIQRTEQGDSAMYLCASSWEVTSGANTGELFFGEGSRLTVL.

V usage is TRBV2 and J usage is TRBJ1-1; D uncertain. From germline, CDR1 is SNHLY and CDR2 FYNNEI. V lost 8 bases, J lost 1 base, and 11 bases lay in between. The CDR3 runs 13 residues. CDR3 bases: TGTGCCAGCGGCGGGGAATGGAACACTGAAGCTTTCTTT. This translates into CASGGEWNTEAFF.

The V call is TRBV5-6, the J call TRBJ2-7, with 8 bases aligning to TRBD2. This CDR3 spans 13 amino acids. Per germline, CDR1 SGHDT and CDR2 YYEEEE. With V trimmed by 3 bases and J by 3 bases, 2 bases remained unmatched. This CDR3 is CASSSGGVYEQYF. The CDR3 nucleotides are TGTGCCAGCAGCTCCGGGGGGGTCTACGAGCAGTACTTC.

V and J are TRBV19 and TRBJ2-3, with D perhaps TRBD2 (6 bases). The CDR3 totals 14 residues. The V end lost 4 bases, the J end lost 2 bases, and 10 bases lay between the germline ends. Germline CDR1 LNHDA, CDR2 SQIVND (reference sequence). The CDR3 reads CASSRGEFTDTQYF. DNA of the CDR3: TGTGCCAGTAGTAGGGGGGAGTTCACAGATACGCAGTATTTT.

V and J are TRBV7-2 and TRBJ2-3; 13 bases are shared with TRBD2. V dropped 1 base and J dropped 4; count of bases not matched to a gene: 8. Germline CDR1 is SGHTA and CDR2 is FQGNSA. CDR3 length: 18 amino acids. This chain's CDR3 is CASSLVVTSGGAADTQYF. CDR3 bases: TGTGCCAGCAGCTTAGTCGTTACTAGCGGGGGGGCCGCAGATACGCAGTATTTT.

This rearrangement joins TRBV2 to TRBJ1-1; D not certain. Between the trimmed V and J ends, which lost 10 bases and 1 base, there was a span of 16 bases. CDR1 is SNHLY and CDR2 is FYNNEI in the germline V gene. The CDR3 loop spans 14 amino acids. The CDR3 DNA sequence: TGTGCCATCGTGATCGCCCGGGGGAACACTGAAGCTTTCTTT. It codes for CAIVIARGNTEAFF.

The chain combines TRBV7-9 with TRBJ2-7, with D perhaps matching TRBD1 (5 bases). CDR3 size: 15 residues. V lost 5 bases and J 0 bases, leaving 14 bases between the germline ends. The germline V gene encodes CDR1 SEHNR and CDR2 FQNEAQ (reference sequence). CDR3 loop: CASSPTRQSSYEQYF. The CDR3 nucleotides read TGTGCCAGCAGCCCCACCAGACAGAGCTCCTACGAGCAGTACTTC.

CDR3 nucleotide sequence: TGTGCCAGCAGCTTGGGCGGACTTGAAGCTTTCTTT. This encodes CASSLGGLEAFF. V is TRBV5-6 and J is TRBJ1-1, with unresolved D. The CDR3 has 12 amino acids. The germline V and J ends were trimmed by 0 bases and 7 bases, with 7 bases remaining between them. Looked up from germline, CDR1 is SGHDT and CDR2 is YYEEEE.

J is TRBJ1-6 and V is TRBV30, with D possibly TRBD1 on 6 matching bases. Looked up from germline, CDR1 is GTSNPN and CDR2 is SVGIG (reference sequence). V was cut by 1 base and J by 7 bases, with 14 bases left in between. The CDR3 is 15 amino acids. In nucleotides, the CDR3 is TGTGCCTGGAGTGACCCCGGGGGGCGGAATTCACCCCTCCACTTT. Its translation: CAWSDPGGRNSPLHF.

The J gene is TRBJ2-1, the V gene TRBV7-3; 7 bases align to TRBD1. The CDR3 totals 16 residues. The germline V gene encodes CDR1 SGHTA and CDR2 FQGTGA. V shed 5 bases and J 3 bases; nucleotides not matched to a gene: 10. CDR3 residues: CASSPVAAGGYNEQFF. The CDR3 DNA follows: TGTGCCAGCAGCCCCGTTGCGGCAGGGGGCTACAATGAGCAGTTCTTC.

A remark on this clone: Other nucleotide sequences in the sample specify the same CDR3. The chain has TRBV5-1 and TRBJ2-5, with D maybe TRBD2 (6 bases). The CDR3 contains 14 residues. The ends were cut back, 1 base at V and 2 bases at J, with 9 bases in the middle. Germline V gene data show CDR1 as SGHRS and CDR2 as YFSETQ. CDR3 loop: CASSLPGGQETQYF. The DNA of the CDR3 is TGCGCCAGCAGCTTGCCCGGGGGACAAGAGACCCAGTACTTC.

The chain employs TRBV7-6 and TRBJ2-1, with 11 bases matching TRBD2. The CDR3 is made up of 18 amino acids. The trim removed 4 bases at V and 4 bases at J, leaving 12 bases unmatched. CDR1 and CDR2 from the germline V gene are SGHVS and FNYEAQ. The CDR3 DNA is TGTGCCAGCAGCTCCGCACCATTAGCGGGGGGGCAGTACAATGAGCAGTTCTTC. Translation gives CASSSAPLAGGQYNEQFF. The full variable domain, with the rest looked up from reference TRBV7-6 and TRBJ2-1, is GAGVSQSPRYKVTKRGQDVALRCDPISGHVSLYWYRQALGQGPEFLTYFNYEAQQDKSGLPNDRFSAERPEGSISTLTIQRTEQRDSAMYRCASSSAPLAGGQYNEQFFGPGTRLTVL.

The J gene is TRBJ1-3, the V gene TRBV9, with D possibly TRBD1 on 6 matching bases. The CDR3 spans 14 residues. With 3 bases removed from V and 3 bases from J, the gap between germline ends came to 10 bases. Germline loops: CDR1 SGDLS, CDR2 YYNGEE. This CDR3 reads CASSGTGNGNTIYF. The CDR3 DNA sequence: TGTGCCAGCAGCGGAACAGGGAATGGAAACACCATATATTTT.

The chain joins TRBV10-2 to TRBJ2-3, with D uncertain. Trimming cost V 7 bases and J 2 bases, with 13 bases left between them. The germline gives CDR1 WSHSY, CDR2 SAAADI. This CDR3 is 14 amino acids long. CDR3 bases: TGCGCCAGCAAGCTTAGCTTCAACACAGATACGCAGTATTTT. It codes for CASKLSFNTDTQYF.

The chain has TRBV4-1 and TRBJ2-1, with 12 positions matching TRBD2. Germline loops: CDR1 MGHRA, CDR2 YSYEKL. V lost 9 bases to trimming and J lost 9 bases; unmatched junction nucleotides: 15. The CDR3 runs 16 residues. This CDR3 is CASHNPSSGGGGEQFF. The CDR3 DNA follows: TGCGCCAGTCATAACCCCTCTAGCGGGGGGGGTGGTGAGCAGTTCTTC.

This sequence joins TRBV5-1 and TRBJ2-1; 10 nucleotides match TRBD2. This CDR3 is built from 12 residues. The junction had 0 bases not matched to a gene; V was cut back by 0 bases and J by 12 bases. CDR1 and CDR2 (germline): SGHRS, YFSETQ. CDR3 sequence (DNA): TGCGCCAGCAGCTTGGGACTAGCGGGGCAGTTCTTC. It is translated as CASSLGLAGQFF. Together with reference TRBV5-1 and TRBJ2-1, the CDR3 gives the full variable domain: KAGVTQTPRYLIKTRGQQVTLSCSPISGHRSVSWYQQTPGQGLQFLFEYFSETQRNKGNFPGRFSGRQFSNSRSEMNVSTLELGDSALYLCASSLGLAGQFFGPGTRLTVL.

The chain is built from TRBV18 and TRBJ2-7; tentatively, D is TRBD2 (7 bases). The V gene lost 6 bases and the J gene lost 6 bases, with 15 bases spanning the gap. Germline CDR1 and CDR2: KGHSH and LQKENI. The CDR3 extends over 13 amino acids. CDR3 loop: CASSRGGGLEQYF. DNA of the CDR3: TGTGCCAGCTCCCGGGGAGGGGGGCTCGAGCAGTACTTC.

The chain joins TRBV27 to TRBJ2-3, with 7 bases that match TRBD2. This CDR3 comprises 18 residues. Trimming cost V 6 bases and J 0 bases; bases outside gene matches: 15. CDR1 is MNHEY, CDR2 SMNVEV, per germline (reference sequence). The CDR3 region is CASRPLWRAGESTDTQYF. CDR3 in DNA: TGTGCCAGCAGACCTCTCTGGAGGGCGGGGGAGAGCACAGATACGCAGTATTTT.

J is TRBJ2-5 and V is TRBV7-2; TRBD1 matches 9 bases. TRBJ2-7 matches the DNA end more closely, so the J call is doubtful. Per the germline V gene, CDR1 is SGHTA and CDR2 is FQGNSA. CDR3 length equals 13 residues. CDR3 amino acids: CASSSDRGYEQYF. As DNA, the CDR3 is TGTGCCAGCAGCTCGGACAGGGGCTACGAGCAGTACTTC.

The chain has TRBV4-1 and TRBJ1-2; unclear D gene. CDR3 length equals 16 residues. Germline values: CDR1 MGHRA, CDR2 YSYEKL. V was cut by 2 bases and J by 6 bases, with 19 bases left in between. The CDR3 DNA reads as TGCGCCAGCAGCCAACCCCGTCGGGGTACGAAGGATGGCTACACCTTC. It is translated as CASSQPRRGTKDGYTF.

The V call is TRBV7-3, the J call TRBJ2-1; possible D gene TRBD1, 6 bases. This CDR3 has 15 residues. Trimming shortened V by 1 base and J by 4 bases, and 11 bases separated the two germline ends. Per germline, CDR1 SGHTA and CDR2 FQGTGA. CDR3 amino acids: CASSLKGGVYNEQFF. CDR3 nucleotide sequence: TGTGCCAGCAGCTTAAAAGGGGGTGTTTACAATGAGCAGTTCTTC.

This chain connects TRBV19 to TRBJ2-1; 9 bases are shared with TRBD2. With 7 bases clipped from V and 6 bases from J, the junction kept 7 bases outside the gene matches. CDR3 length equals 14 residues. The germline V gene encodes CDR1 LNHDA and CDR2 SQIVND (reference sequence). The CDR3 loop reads CASMRLAGSNEQFF. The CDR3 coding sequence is TGTGCCAGTATGAGGCTAGCGGGGTCCAATGAGCAGTTCTTC.

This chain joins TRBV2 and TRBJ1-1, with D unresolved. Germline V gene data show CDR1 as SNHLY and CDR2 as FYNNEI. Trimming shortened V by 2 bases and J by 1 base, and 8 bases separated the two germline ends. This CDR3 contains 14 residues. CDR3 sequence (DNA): TGTGCCAGCAGTGAACTCCCGTCGAACACTGAAGCTTTCTTT. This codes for CASSELPSNTEAFF.

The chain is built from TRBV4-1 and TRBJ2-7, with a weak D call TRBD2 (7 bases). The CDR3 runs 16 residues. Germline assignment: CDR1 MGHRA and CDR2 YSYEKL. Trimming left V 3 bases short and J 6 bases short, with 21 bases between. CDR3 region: CASSHKLRGGSSEQYF. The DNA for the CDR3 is TGCGCCAGCAGCCATAAATTGAGGGGGGGCTCGTCCGAGCAGTACTTC.